This TCR beta chain was captured in a study of ipilimumab plus nivolumab after autologous stem cell transplantation. Germline V gene lookup returns CDR1 MDHEN and CDR2 SYDVKM. The CDR3 totals 13 residues. V lost 6 bases and J 1 base, leaving 10 bases between the germline ends. The data were produced by immunoSEQ multiplex PCR, yet TCRdb's version contains in-frame clones alone and is incomplete. The table has about 43,000 clones, 88% seen once. The chain employs TRBV28 and TRBJ2-7, with D maybe TRBD1 (5 bases). The sequence derives from a male donor with multiple myeloma. The input for sequencing was PBMCs, taken in a trial of ipilimumab plus nivolumab as post-transplant consolidation. CDR3 sequence: CASRPAGSYEQYF. CDR3 DNA: TGTGCCAGCAGGCCGGCAGGGTCCTACGAGCAGTACTTC.